These T cell receptor beta chains were read from a single sample in a study of blood T cell repertoires in COVID-19. This table comes from immunoSEQ multiplex PCR, and its TCRdb copy is limited to in-frame clones, with some not included. The sample consists of approximately 100,000 clones, less than 85% of them appearing once. The specimen was peripheral blood. The receptors come from a man aged 80 or over with acute or convalescent COVID-19. Each CDR3 is given with its conserved first and last residue. D genes are given only for firm matches. Where a row states a size, it is once, few, many or the class of an expanded clone; other rows omit it.

v_call: TRBV5-4
clone_size: NA
j_call: TRBJ2-3
d_call: NA
cdr3_aa: CASSLGPGVGTDTQYF
cdr3_nt: TGTGCCAGCAGCTTGGGACCGGGAGTGGGCACAGATACGCAGTATTTT

v_call: TRBV28
clone_size: NA
j_call: TRBJ1-2
d_call: TRBD1
cdr3_aa: CASSGPGQGAGGYTF
cdr3_nt: TGTGCCAGCAGTGGGCCGGGACAGGGGGCGGGAGGCTACACCTTC

v_call: TRBV7-8
clone_size: NA
j_call: TRBJ1-5
d_call: NA
cdr3_aa: CASSPRTGNSNQPQHF
cdr3_nt: TGTGCCAGCAGCCCCCGGACGGGGAATAGCAATCAGCCCCAGCATTTT

v_call: TRBV6-5
clone_size: NA
j_call: TRBJ2-3
d_call: TRBD1
cdr3_aa: CASKTGSDTQYF
cdr3_nt: TGTGCCAGCAAGACAGGGTCGGATACGCAGTATTTT

v_call: TRBV28
clone_size: NA
j_call: TRBJ1-6
d_call: NA
cdr3_aa: CATAGVPSPLHF
cdr3_nt: TGTGCCACGGCAGGGGTCCCTTCACCCCTCCACTTT

v_call: TRBV14
clone_size: NA
j_call: TRBJ2-3
d_call: NA
cdr3_aa: CASSPDTAGRTQYF
cdr3_nt: TGTGCCAGCAGCCCGGACACGGCGGGGAGGACGCAGTATTTT

v_call: TRBV6-5
clone_size: NA
j_call: TRBJ1-1
d_call: NA
cdr3_aa: CASSIRGGMDTEAFF
cdr3_nt: TGTGCCAGCAGTATCCGGGGAGGGATGGACACTGAAGCTTTCTTT

v_call: TRBV27
clone_size: NA
j_call: TRBJ2-3
d_call: TRBD2
cdr3_aa: CASSLSAGGTDTQYF
cdr3_nt: TGTGCCAGCAGTTTATCAGCGGGAGGAACGGATACGCAGTATTTT

v_call: TRBV9
clone_size: NA
j_call: TRBJ1-4
d_call: NA
cdr3_aa: CASSVGVGGEKLFF
cdr3_nt: TGTGCCAGCAGCGTAGGGGTGGGAGGTGAAAAACTGTTTTTT

v_call: TRBV12-5
clone_size: NA
j_call: TRBJ2-2
d_call: TRBD2
cdr3_aa: CASGLVLAANTGELFF
cdr3_nt: TGTGCTAGTGGTTTGGTTCTAGCGGCGAACACCGGGGAGCTGTTTTTT

v_call: TRBV7-9
clone_size: NA
j_call: TRBJ2-4
d_call: NA
cdr3_aa: CASSLARLDLAKNIQYF
cdr3_nt: TGTGCCAGCAGCTTAGCTAGACTAGACCTAGCCAAAAACATTCAGTACTTC

v_call: TRBV7-9
clone_size: NA
j_call: TRBJ2-4
d_call: NA
cdr3_aa: CASSLLEGGKNIQYF
cdr3_nt: TGTGCCAGCAGCTTATTAGAAGGAGGAAAAAACATTCAGTACTTC

v_call: TRBV4-1
clone_size: NA
j_call: TRBJ1-2
d_call: NA
cdr3_aa: CASSQVLVLGGYTF
cdr3_nt: TGCGCCAGCAGCCAAGTATTGGTGTTGGGCGGCTACACCTTC

v_call: TRBV5-5
clone_size: NA
j_call: TRBJ2-3
d_call: TRBD1
cdr3_aa: CASSRAATGADTQYF
cdr3_nt: TGTGCCAGCAGTCGAGCGGCGACAGGGGCAGATACGCAGTATTTT

v_call: TRBV11-3
clone_size: NA
j_call: TRBJ2-2
d_call: NA
cdr3_aa: CASSYGGRGTNTGELFF
cdr3_nt: TGTGCCAGCAGCTACGGGGGGCGGGGGACGAACACCGGGGAGCTGTTTTTT

v_call: TRBV9
clone_size: NA
j_call: TRBJ2-5
d_call: TRBD2
cdr3_aa: CASTREAGEETQYF
cdr3_nt: TGTGCCAGCACCCGAGAAGCGGGAGAAGAGACCCAGTACTTC

v_call: TRBV14
clone_size: NA
j_call: TRBJ1-5
d_call: TRBD1
cdr3_aa: CASSRGQGGNQPQHF
cdr3_nt: TGTGCCAGCAGCCGAGGACAGGGAGGGAATCAGCCCCAGCATTTT

v_call: TRBV5-6
clone_size: NA
j_call: TRBJ2-1
d_call: NA
cdr3_aa: CASSYNREQFF
cdr3_nt: TGTGCCAGCAGCTACAATCGTGAGCAGTTCTTC

v_call: TRBV6-6
clone_size: NA
j_call: TRBJ2-7
d_call: TRBD2
cdr3_aa: CASSPRTSGITMVEQYF
cdr3_nt: TGTGCCAGCAGTCCAAGGACTAGCGGGATAACGATGGTCGAGCAGTACTTC

v_call: TRBV18
clone_size: NA
j_call: TRBJ2-7
d_call: NA
cdr3_aa: CASSPGRERTLNEQYF
cdr3_nt: TGTGCCAGCTCACCAGGAAGAGAGCGGACCTTGAACGAGCAGTACTTC

v_call: TRBV18
clone_size: NA
j_call: TRBJ1-2
d_call: TRBD1
cdr3_aa: CASSPDRDGYTF
cdr3_nt: TGTGCCAGCTCACCGGACAGGGATGGCTACACCTTC

v_call: TRBV7-9
clone_size: NA
j_call: TRBJ2-7
d_call: TRBD1
cdr3_aa: CASSFRTGRSYEQYF
cdr3_nt: TGTGCCAGCAGCTTCCGGACAGGGCGATCCTACGAGCAGTACTTC

v_call: TRBV6-6
clone_size: NA
j_call: TRBJ2-7
d_call: TRBD1
cdr3_aa: CASSYRTGRSLYEQYF
cdr3_nt: TGTGCCAGCAGTTACCGGACAGGGCGCTCCCTTTACGAGCAGTACTTC

v_call: TRBV11-2
clone_size: few
j_call: TRBJ2-3
d_call: TRBD2
cdr3_aa: CASSLASGSSADTQYF
cdr3_nt: TGTGCCAGCAGCTTAGCTAGCGGGAGTTCGGCAGATACGCAGTATTTT